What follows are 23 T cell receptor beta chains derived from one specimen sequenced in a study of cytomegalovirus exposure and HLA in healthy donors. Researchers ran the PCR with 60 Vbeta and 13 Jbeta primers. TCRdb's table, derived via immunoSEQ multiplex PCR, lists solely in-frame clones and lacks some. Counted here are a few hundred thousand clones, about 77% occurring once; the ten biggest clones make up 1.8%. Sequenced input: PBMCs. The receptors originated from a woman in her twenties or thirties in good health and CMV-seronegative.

CDR3 sequence reads: CASSTDYNSPLHF. DNA for the CDR3: TGTGCCAGCTCGACAGATTATAATTCACCCCTCCACTTT. The chain employs TRBV6-6 and TRBJ1-6; a weak D match, TRBD1 (5 bases). This CDR3 spans 13 amino acids. V lost 8 bases to trimming and J lost 4 bases, with 9 bases between them. Germline CDR1 and CDR2: MNHNY and SVGAGI (reference sequence).

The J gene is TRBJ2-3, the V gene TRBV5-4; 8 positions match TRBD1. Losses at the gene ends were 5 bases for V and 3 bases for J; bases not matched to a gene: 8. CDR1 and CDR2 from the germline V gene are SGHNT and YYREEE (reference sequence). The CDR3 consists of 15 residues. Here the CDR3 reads CASRATGDRTDTQYF. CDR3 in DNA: TGTGCCAGCAGAGCGACAGGGGATCGTACAGATACGCAGTATTTT.

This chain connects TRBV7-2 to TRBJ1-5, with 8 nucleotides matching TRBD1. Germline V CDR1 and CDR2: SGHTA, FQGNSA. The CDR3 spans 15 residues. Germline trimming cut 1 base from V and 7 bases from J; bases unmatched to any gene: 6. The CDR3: CASSLVGQGGQPQHF. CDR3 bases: TGTGCCAGCAGCTTAGTTGGACAGGGTGGACAGCCCCAGCATTTT.

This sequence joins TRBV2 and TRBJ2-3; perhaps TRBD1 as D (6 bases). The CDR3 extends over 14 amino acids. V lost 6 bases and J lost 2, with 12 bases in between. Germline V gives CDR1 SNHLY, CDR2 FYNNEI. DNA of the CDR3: TGTGCCAGCAGCCCCACAGGGCACACAGATACGCAGTATTTT. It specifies CASSPTGHTDTQYF.

Here the CDR3 reads CASTVRKGPRTSGSYEQYF. The CDR3 DNA reads TGTGCCAGCACTGTCAGAAAGGGACCCCGGACTAGCGGGTCCTACGAGCAGTACTTC. The chain links TRBV2 to TRBJ2-5; 11 bases match TRBD2. The end of the DNA aligns better with TRBJ2-7, so the J call may be wrong. The CDR3 spans 19 residues. Germline assignment: CDR1 SNHLY and CDR2 FYNNEI.

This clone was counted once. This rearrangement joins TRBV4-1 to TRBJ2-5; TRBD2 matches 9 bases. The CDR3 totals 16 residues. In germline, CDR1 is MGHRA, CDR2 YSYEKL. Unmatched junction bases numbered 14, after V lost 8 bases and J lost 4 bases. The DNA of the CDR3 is TGCGCCAGCGCCATATCTAGCGGGATGTACAGAGAGACCCAGTACTTC. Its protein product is CASAISSGMYRETQYF.

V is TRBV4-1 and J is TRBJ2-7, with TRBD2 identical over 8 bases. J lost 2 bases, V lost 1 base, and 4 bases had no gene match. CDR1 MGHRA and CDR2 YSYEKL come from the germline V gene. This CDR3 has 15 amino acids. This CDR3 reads CASSQVTSVAYEQYF. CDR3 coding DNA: TGCGCCAGCAGCCAAGTGACTAGCGTAGCCTACGAGCAGTACTTC.

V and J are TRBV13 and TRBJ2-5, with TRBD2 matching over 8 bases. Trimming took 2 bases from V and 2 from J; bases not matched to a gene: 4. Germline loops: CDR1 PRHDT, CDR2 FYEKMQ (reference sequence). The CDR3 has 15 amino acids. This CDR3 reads CASSLSRGGQETQYF. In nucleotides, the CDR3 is TGTGCCAGCAGCTTATCACGGGGGGGACAAGAGACCCAGTACTTC.

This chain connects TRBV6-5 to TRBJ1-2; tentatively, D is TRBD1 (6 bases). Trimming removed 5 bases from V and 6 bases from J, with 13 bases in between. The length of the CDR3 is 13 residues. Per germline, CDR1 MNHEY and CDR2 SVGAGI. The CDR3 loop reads CASSQDRSNGYTF. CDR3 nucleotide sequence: TGTGCCAGCAGTCAAGACAGGAGTAATGGCTACACCTTC.

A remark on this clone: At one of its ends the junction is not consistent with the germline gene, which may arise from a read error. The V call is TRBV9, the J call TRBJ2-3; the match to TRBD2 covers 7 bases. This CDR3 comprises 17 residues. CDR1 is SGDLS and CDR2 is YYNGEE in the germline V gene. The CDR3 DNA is TGTGTCAGCAGCCCCTCGGGACGGGGGGTTAGCACAGATACGCAGTATTTT. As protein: CVSSPSGRGVSTDTQYF.

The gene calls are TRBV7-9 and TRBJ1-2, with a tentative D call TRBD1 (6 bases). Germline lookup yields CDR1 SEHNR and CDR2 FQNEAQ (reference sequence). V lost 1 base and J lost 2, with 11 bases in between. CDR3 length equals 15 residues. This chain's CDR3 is CASSLVGQLNYGYTF. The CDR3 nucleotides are TGTGCCAGCAGCTTAGTCGGACAGTTAAACTATGGCTACACCTTC.

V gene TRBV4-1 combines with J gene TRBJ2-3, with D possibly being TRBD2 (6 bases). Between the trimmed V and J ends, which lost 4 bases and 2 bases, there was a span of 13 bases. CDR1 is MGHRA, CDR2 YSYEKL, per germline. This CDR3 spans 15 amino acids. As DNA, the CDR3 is TGCGCCAGCAGCCCGGGAGCACGCTTCACAGATACGCAGTATTTT. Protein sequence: CASSPGARFTDTQYF.

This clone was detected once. Written as DNA, the CDR3 is TGTGCCAGCAGCCAAGAAGTGGGCGGGGGGCCCCAGGGGACCCAGTACTTC. This sequence encodes CASSQEVGGGPQGTQYF. This rearrangement joins TRBV4-2 to TRBJ2-5, with 8 bases lining up with TRBD2. V shed 0 bases and J 7 bases; nucleotides not matched to a gene: 13. In germline, CDR1 is LGHNA, CDR2 YNFKEQ. CDR3 size: 17 residues.

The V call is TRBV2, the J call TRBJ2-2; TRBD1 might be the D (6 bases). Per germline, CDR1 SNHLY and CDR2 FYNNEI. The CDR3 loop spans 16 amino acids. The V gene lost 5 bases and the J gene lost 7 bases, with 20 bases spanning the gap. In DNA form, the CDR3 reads TGTGCCAGCAGTTTAATGTGGGTACAGGGTGACGGGGAGCTGTTTTTT. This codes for CASSLMWVQGDGELFF. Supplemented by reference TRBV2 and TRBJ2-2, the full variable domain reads EPEVTQTPSHQVTQMGQEVILRCVPISNHLYFYWYRQILGQKVEFLVSFYNNEISEKSEIFDDQFSVERPDGSNFTLKIRSTKLEDSAMYFCASSLMWVQGDGELFFGEGSRLTVL.

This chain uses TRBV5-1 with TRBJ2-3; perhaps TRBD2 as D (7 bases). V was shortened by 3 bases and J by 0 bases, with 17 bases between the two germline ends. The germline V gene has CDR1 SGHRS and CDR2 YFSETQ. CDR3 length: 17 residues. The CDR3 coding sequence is TGCGCCAGCAGCTCCCGAGGGGGGGCGGCTAGCACAGATACGCAGTATTTT. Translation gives CASSSRGGAASTDTQYF.

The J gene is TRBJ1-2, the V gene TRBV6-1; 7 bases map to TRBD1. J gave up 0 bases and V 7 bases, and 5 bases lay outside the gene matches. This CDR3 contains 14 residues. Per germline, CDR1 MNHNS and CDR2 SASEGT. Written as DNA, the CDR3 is TGTGCCAGCAAGGGGGCCGGTGCTAACTATGGCTACACCTTC. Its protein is CASKGAGANYGYTF.

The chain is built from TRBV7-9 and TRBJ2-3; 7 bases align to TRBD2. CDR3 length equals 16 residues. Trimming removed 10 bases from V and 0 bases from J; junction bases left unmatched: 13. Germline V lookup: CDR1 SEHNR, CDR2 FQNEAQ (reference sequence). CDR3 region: CATGSASGSSTDTQYF. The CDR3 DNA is TGTGCCACTGGCTCGGCTAGCGGATCTAGCACAGATACGCAGTATTTT.

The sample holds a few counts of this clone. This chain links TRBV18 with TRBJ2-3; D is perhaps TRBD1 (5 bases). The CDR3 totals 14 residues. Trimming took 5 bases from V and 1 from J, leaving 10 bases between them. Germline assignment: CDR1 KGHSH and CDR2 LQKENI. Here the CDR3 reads CASSAPTGTDTQYF. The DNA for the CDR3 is TGTGCCAGCTCAGCGCCGACAGGCACAGATACGCAGTATTTT.

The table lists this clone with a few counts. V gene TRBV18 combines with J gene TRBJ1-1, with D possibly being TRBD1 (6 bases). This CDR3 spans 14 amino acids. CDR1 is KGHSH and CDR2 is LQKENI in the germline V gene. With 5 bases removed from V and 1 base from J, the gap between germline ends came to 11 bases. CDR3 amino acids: CASSFDRSNTEAFF. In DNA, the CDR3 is TGTGCCAGCTCATTCGACAGGTCGAACACTGAAGCTTTCTTT.

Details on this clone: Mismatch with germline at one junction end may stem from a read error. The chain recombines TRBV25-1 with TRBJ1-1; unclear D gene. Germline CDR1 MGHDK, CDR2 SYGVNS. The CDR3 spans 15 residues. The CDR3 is CASRGSGVQMTEAFF. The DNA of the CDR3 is TGTGCCAGCAGGGGGAGCGGGGTTCAAATGACTGAAGCTTTTTTT.

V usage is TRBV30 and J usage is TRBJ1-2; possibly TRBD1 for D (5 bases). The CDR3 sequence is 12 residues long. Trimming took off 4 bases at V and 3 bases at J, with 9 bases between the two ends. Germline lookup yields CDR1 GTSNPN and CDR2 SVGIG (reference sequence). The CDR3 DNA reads TGTGCCTGGATTGCGGGGGACTATGGCTACACCTTC. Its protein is CAWIAGDYGYTF. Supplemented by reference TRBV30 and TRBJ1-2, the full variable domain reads SQTIHQWPATLVQPVGSPLSLECTVEGTSNPNLYWYRQAAGRGLQLLFYSVGIGQISSEVPQNLSASRPQDRQFILSSKKLLLSDSGFYLCAWIAGDYGYTFGSGTRLTVV.

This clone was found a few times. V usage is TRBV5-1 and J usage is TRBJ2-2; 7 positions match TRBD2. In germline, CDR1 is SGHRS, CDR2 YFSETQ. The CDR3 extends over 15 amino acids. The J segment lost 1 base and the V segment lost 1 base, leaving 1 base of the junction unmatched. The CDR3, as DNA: TGCGCCAGCAGCTTGCCGGGGGGGAACACCGGGGAGCTGTTTTTT. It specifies CASSLPGGNTGELFF.

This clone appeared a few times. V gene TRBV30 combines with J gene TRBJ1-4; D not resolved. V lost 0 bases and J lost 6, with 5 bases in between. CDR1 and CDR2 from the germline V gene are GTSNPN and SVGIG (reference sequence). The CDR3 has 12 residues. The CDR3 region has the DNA TGTGCCTGGAGTGTACAGTATGAAAAACTGTTTTTT. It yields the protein CAWSVQYEKLFF.